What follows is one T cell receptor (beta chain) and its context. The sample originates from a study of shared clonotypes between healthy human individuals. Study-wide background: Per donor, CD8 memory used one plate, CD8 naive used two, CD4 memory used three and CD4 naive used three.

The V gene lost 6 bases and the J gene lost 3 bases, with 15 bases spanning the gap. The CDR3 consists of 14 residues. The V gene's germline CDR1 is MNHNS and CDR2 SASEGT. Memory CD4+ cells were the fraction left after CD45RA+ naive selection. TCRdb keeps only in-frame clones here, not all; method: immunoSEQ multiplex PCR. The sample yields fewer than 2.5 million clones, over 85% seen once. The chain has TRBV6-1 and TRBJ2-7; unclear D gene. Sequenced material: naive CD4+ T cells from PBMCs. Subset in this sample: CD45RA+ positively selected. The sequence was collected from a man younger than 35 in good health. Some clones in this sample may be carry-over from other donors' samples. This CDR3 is CASSYKGLNYEQYF. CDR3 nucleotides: TGTGCCAGCAGCTATAAGGGCCTCAACTACGAGCAGTACTTC.